This TCR beta chain originates from a study of spatial heterogeneity in lung cancer. Each molecule of TCR cDNA was tagged with one unique molecular identifier. TCRdb reprocessed the 5' RACE reads via MiXCR and lists one record per CDR3 protein. The sample lists several thousand distinct CDR3 sequences; roughly 8% were seen once. CDR3 length: 13 amino acids. Germline V gene lookup returns CDR1 LNHDA and CDR2 SQIVND (reference sequence). The V end lost 1 base, the J end lost 6 bases, and 8 bases lay between the germline ends. The time point: sample taken at primary tumor resection. Untreated early-stage non-small cell lung cancer patients, approximately 76 in total, were the donors. Sequencing was performed on whole RNA extracted from tumor and nontumor lung tissue, or from frozen PBMC, and the material was left unsorted.

This material consisted of normal lung tissue next to the tumor, taken at surgery. The V and J genes are TRBV19 and TRBJ2-3; D possibly corresponds to TRBD2 (6 bases). The receptor comes from a female donor with early-stage non-small cell lung cancer. In DNA form, the CDR3 reads TGTGCCAGTAGTATAGGTCTAGCGGATACGCAGTATTTT. Its protein product is CASSIGLADTQYF.